These 16 T cell receptor beta chains came from one sample sequenced in a study of blood T cell repertoires in COVID-19. Using immunoSEQ multiplex PCR, the repertoire was profiled, and TCRdb retains in-frame clones only, with some absent. The sample contains roughly 59,000 clones, more than 75% of which appear only once. Sequenced input: peripheral blood. All receptors come from a man of 80 years or more with acute or convalescent COVID-19.

This clone was detected only a few times. CDR3 bases: TGCGCCAGCAGCTCCAAGGGACAGGGCAGAGATACGCAGTATTTT. Its protein product is CASSSKGQGRDTQYF. The chain combines TRBV5-1 with TRBJ2-3; 9 bases line up with TRBD1. This CDR3 is built from 15 residues. V lost 3 bases, J lost 5 bases, and 7 bases stayed unmatched. From germline, CDR1 is SGHRS and CDR2 YFSETQ.

The V gene is TRBV18, the J gene TRBJ2-7, with 7 bases matching TRBD1. The CDR3 is made up of 15 amino acids. The J segment lost 0 bases and the V segment lost 3 bases, leaving 5 bases of the junction unmatched. Germline assignment: CDR1 KGHSH and CDR2 LQKENI. DNA of the CDR3: TGTGCCAGCTCACCCCGGGACAGCCTCTCCTACGAGCAGTACTTC. Protein product: CASSPRDSLSYEQYF.

The chain combines TRBV29-1 with TRBJ2-1; 13 nucleotides agree with TRBD2. Per germline, CDR1 SQVTM and CDR2 ANQGSEA. Unmatched junction bases numbered 11, after V lost 8 bases and J lost 4 bases. The CDR3 runs 16 residues. In DNA form, the CDR3 reads TGCAGCATAACCGGACTAGCGGGAGTATCGTACAATGAGCAGTTCTTC. It yields the protein CSITGLAGVSYNEQFF.

V gene TRBV19 combines with J gene TRBJ1-2, with 8 nucleotides matching TRBD1. Germline V CDR1 and CDR2: LNHDA, SQIVND (reference sequence). With V trimmed by 2 bases and J by 5 bases, 4 bases remained unmatched. The CDR3 is made up of 14 amino acids. As DNA, the CDR3 is TGTGCCAGTAGTATACAGGGGGCCGGTTATGGCTACACCTTC. Its protein is CASSIQGAGYGYTF.

This clone was detected only once. The gene calls are TRBV19 and TRBJ2-5, with 11 bases identical to TRBD1. Per the germline V gene, CDR1 is LNHDA and CDR2 is SQIVND (reference sequence). V was pared by 5 bases and J by 2 bases, with 7 bases of the junction left unmatched. This CDR3 region has 16 residues. The CDR3 is CASSVLGTGGQETQYF. CDR3 sequence (DNA): TGTGCCAGTAGTGTGCTAGGGACAGGGGGGCAAGAGACCCAGTACTTC.

This chain connects TRBV19 to TRBJ1-2; D remains ambiguous. This CDR3 spans 14 amino acids. The V end was cut by 0 bases, the J end by 4 bases, with 9 bases between. Germline values: CDR1 LNHDA, CDR2 SQIVND (reference sequence). The CDR3 loop is CASSIEPEVYGYTF. The CDR3 DNA follows: TGTGCCAGTAGTATAGAACCAGAGGTCTATGGCTACACCTTC.

V is TRBV28 and J is TRBJ1-5; possibly TRBD1 for D (5 bases). V was shortened by 6 bases and J by 3 bases, with 12 bases between the two germline ends. Germline CDR1 reads MDHEN; CDR2 reads SYDVKM. The CDR3 extends over 14 amino acids. The CDR3 spells CASSRATDNQPQHF. The CDR3 nucleotides are TGTGCCAGCAGCCGGGCGACAGACAATCAGCCCCAGCATTTT.

The gene calls are TRBV27 and TRBJ1-2, with D hard to call. Germline CDR1 is MNHEY and CDR2 is SMNVEV (reference sequence). V was shortened by 1 base and J by 6 bases, with 9 bases between the two germline ends. The length of the CDR3 is 13 residues. The DNA for the CDR3 is TGTGCCAGCAGTTTATGGGCAGGCAATGGCTACACCTTC. It translates to CASSLWAGNGYTF.

This sequence joins TRBV5-6 and TRBJ1-2; tentative D call: TRBD1 (5 bases). Germline V gene lookup returns CDR1 SGHDT and CDR2 YYEEEE. This CDR3 region has 15 residues. V shed 1 base and J shed 4 bases, with 14 bases lying between them. This CDR3 reads CASSLPDSLLYGYTF. CDR3 DNA: TGTGCCAGCAGCTTGCCCGACAGCCTTCTCTATGGCTACACCTTC.

The V gene is TRBV5-1, the J gene TRBJ1-1; D not certain. This CDR3 region has 14 residues. V lost 1 base, J lost 1 base, and 8 bases lay in between. Germline CDR1 is SGHRS and CDR2 is YFSETQ. The DNA for the CDR3 is TGCGCCAGCAGCTTGTCGGGAGGGAACACTGAAGCTTTCTTT. It codes for CASSLSGGNTEAFF.

The chain combines TRBV6-5 with TRBJ1-2, with 9 bases fitting TRBD1. This CDR3 contains 16 residues. CDR1 and CDR2 (germline): MNHEY, SVGAGI. Trimming cost V 4 bases and J 8 bases; bases outside gene matches: 14. CDR3 in amino acids: CASSSGQGEGRGGYTF. DNA of the CDR3: TGTGCCAGCAGTTCGGGACAGGGAGAGGGGCGAGGAGGCTACACCTTC.

The gene calls are TRBV28 and TRBJ2-7; 7 positions match TRBD1. V trimming: 6 bases; J trimming: 5 bases; junction bases outside the gene matches: 7. Germline-derived CDR1 and CDR2 are MDHEN and SYDVKM. CDR3 size: 13 residues. Here the CDR3 reads CASSPGTAHEQYF. CDR3 bases: TGTGCCAGCAGCCCCGGGACAGCCCACGAGCAGTACTTC.

V and J are TRBV19 and TRBJ1-6, with D possibly TRBD1 on 5 matching bases. Between the trimmed V and J ends, which lost 3 bases and 4 bases, there was a span of 10 bases. There are 15 residues in the CDR3. Germline lookup yields CDR1 LNHDA and CDR2 SQIVND (reference sequence). The CDR3 spells CASSMVAGYNSPLHF. CDR3 in DNA: TGTGCCAGTAGTATGGTAGCAGGGTATAATTCACCCCTCCACTTT.

The chain carries TRBV6-2 or TRBV6-3 and TRBJ2-3, with 7 bases lining up with TRBD2. The germline V gene has CDR1 MNHEY and CDR2 SVGEGT. CDR3 length equals 15 residues. V lost 2 bases and J lost 5; bases outside the gene matches: 7. The CDR3 DNA follows: TGTGCCAGCAGTTACGATCGGACTAGTCGAGATACGCAGTATTTT. Its protein product is CASSYDRTSRDTQYF.

The chain carries TRBV11-2 and TRBJ1-4; D gene uncertain. V dropped 0 bases and J dropped 8 bases, with 13 bases sitting between them. The CDR3 sequence is 15 residues long. Germline V CDR1 and CDR2: SGHAT, FQNNGV. CDR3 amino acids: CASSLDLGVAEKLFF. The CDR3 DNA sequence: TGTGCCAGCAGCTTAGATCTCGGGGTTGCGGAAAAACTGTTTTTT.

This clone was counted once. The chain is built from TRBV2 and TRBJ2-1, with a weak D call TRBD1 (5 bases). The V and J ends lost 2 bases and 2 bases respectively, with 16 bases between them. The CDR3 loop spans 17 amino acids. CDR1 and CDR2 from the germline V gene are SNHLY and FYNNEI. The DNA of the CDR3 is TGTGCCAGCAGTGAAATCGGCCCAGGGAACCCCTACAATGAGCAGTTCTTC. It yields the protein CASSEIGPGNPYNEQFF.